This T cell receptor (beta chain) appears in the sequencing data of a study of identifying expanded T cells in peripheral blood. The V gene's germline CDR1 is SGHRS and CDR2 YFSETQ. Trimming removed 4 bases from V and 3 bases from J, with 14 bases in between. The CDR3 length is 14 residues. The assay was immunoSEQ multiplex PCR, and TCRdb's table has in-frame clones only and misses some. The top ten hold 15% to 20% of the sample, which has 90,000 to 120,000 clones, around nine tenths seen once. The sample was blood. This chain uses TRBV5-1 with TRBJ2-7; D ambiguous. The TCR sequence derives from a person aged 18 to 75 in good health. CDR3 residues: CASSPELAYYEQYF. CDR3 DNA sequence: TGCGCCAGCAGCCCCGAGCTGGCTTACTACGAGCAGTACTTC.